The 18 T cell receptor beta chains below all came from one sample that was sequenced in a study of Ad26.COV2.S vaccination and SARS-CoV-2 variants. Treatment in this sample: around 19 received Ad26.COV2.S at low or high dose, single or two shots; a few received placebo; per-sample allocation not given. The samples were gathered on day 63 after the first injection of vaccine or placebo. Assay used: immunoSEQ multiplex PCR; TCRdb lists only in-frame clones, some missing. The table lists 450,000 to 550,000 clones, roughly 89% of them singletons. Sequences were derived from peripheral blood, sampled in a trial of Ad26.COV2.S vaccine versus placebo. These receptor sequences come from a person between 18 and 59 years old who received the Ad26.COV2.S COVID-19 vaccine or a placebo.

The gene calls are TRBV6-2 or TRBV6-3 and TRBJ1-1; TRBD1 might be the D (5 bases). Trimming removed 6 bases from V and 1 base from J, with 18 bases in between. The CDR3 length is 16 residues. Per germline, CDR1 MNHEY and CDR2 SVGEGT. CDR3 amino acids: CASSPRPNTGNTEAFF. CDR3 nucleotides: TGTGCCAGCAGCCCCCGTCCTAATACAGGGAACACTGAAGCTTTCTTT.

The chain joins TRBV27 to TRBJ1-6, with D perhaps TRBD1 (6 bases). Germline V gene lookup returns CDR1 MNHEY and CDR2 SMNVEV (reference sequence). This CDR3 has 14 residues. Trimming cost V 2 bases and J 9 bases, with 11 bases left between them. The CDR3 region is CASSLRGVGSPLHF. Here the CDR3 DNA reads TGTGCCAGCAGTTTAAGGGGGGTTGGTTCACCCCTCCACTTT.

The chain carries TRBV2 and TRBJ2-5, with a weak D call TRBD2 (5 bases). The V end was cut by 8 bases, the J end by 7 bases, with 20 bases between. Germline lookup yields CDR1 SNHLY and CDR2 FYNNEI. CDR3 length: 14 residues. The CDR3 loop reads CASEKRDAEGTQYF. CDR3 nucleotides: TGTGCCAGCGAAAAACGTGACGCTGAGGGGACCCAGTACTTC.

This clone has only one observation. The chain employs TRBV5-4 and TRBJ2-2, with a tentative D call TRBD1 (6 bases). Germline V gives CDR1 SGHNT, CDR2 YYREEE (reference sequence). CDR3 length: 15 amino acids. V shed 3 bases and J shed 1 base, with 10 bases lying between them. The CDR3 reads CASSSYRENTGELFF. Written as DNA, the CDR3 is TGTGCCAGCAGCTCCTACAGGGAGAACACCGGGGAGCTGTTTTTT.

The chain combines TRBV21-1 with TRBJ2-5. TRBV21-1 is a known pseudogene. There are 16 residues in the CDR3. DNA for the CDR3: TGTGCCAGCAGCAATGGACGGAGTAGGGTCCAAGAGACCCAGTACTTC. Translation: CASSNGRSRVQETQYF.

The chain combines TRBV5-4 with TRBJ1-6, with 7 positions matching TRBD1. V trimming: 4 bases; J trimming: 9 bases; junction bases outside the gene matches: 13. CDR3 size: 16 residues. Germline-derived CDR1 and CDR2 are SGHNT and YYREEE (reference sequence). CDR3 coding DNA: TGTGCCAGCAGCCGACAGGGTCTAACCTTCGGTTCACCCCTCCACTTT. This translates into CASSRQGLTFGSPLHF.

This clone was found a few times. The J gene is TRBJ2-7, the V gene TRBV7-9, with 7 nucleotides matching TRBD1. Trimming at V came to 5 bases and at J to 4 bases, leaving 11 bases not matched to a gene. Germline V lookup: CDR1 SEHNR, CDR2 FQNEAQ (reference sequence). This CDR3 region has 15 residues. The DNA for the CDR3 is TGTGCCAGCAGCACCCGGGGACAGAGGAATTACGAGCAGTACTTC. This translates into CASSTRGQRNYEQYF. Filled out from reference TRBV7-9 and TRBJ2-7, the complete variable domain reads DTGVSQNPRHKITKRGQNVTFRCDPISEHNRLYWYRQTLGQGPEFLTYFQNEAQLEKSRLLSDRFSAERPKGSFSTLEIQRTEQGDSAMYLCASSTRGQRNYEQYFGPGTRLTVT.

This clone was detected only once. This sequence joins TRBV4-3 and TRBJ1-2, with 11 bases identical to TRBD1. The CDR3 runs to 17 residues. Germline CDR1 is LGHNA and CDR2 is YSLEER. V lost 7 bases and J lost 7; bases outside the gene matches: 17. The CDR3 loop is CASTETGTGGAYSGYTF. The CDR3 DNA follows: TGCGCCAGCACAGAAACCGGGACAGGGGGAGCCTACAGTGGCTACACCTTC.

The gene calls are TRBV6-2 or TRBV6-3 and TRBJ1-4; 8 bases match TRBD1. There are 16 residues in the CDR3. The V segment lost 6 bases and the J segment 5 bases; nucleotides outside the gene matches: 11. Per germline, CDR1 MNHEY and CDR2 SVGEGT. The CDR3 loop reads CASSPPRPGGNEKLFF. CDR3 DNA sequence: TGTGCCAGCAGCCCGCCCCGGCCAGGGGGCAATGAAAAACTGTTTTTT.

The V and J genes are TRBV7-3 and TRBJ2-1; the D gene could be TRBD1 or TRBD2 (5 bases each). The CDR3 extends over 16 amino acids. The V gene lost 1 base and the J gene lost 5 bases, with 15 bases spanning the gap. Germline CDR1 SGHTA, CDR2 FQGTGA. The CDR3 sequence: CASSLNGRGYNNEQFF. Written as DNA, the CDR3 is TGTGCCAGCAGCTTAAATGGTCGGGGCTACAACAATGAGCAGTTCTTC.

This rearrangement joins TRBV5-1 to TRBJ1-1; D is undetermined. The CDR3 loop spans 16 amino acids. Trimming stripped 0 bases from V and 3 bases from J, with 15 bases between. Germline CDR1 reads SGHRS; CDR2 reads YFSETQ. The CDR3 region is CASSLDQQAVYTEAFF. In DNA, the CDR3 is TGCGCCAGCAGCTTGGATCAGCAGGCCGTCTACACTGAAGCTTTCTTT.

The chain links TRBV6-2 or TRBV6-3 to TRBJ1-1; no reliable D call. V shed 8 bases and J shed 1 base, with 5 bases lying between them. Germline V gene data show CDR1 as MNHEY and CDR2 as SVGEGT. There are 11 residues in the CDR3. CDR3 protein: CASCWNTEAFF. For the CDR3, the DNA is TGTGCCAGCTGTTGGAACACTGAAGCTTTCTTT.

The rearrangement uses TRBV27 and TRBJ1-5; no clear D. Germline V gene data show CDR1 as MNHEY and CDR2 as SMNVEV (reference sequence). V lost 5 bases, J lost 6 bases, and 14 bases lay in between. CDR3 length equals 14 residues. The CDR3 sequence: CASSPTGRSQPQHF. In DNA, the CDR3 is TGTGCCAGCAGTCCGACGGGTAGGAGTCAGCCCCAGCATTTT.

This chain uses TRBV18 with TRBJ2-2; D gene uncertain. The V gene's germline CDR1 is KGHSH and CDR2 LQKENI. This CDR3 is built from 14 residues. V was cut by 3 bases and J by 5 bases, with 10 bases left in between. The CDR3 nucleotides are TGTGCCAGCTCACCTCCAGGTCGTACCGGGGAGCTGTTTTTT. Encoded protein: CASSPPGRTGELFF.

The rearrangement uses TRBV29-1 and TRBJ1-5; TRBD1 might be the D (6 bases). There are 13 residues in the CDR3. Between the trimmed V and J ends, which lost 6 bases and 4 bases, there was a span of 13 bases. CDR1 is SQVTM and CDR2 is ANQGSEA in the germline V gene. The CDR3 coding sequence is TGCAGCGTCCGGGGGACATCTAATCAGCCCCAGCATTTT. Encoded protein: CSVRGTSNQPQHF.

The V and J genes are TRBV7-2 and TRBJ1-4; perhaps TRBD1 as D (5 bases). This CDR3 is built from 13 residues. Germline assignment: CDR1 SGHTA and CDR2 FQGNSA. The V and J ends lost 6 bases and 4 bases respectively, with 9 bases between them. This CDR3 is CASSRQGNEKLFF. DNA of the CDR3: TGTGCCAGCAGTCGGCAGGGTAATGAAAAACTGTTTTTT.

The V and J genes are TRBV4-1 and TRBJ2-7; 7 bases align to TRBD1. Germline V gene sequence: CDR1 MGHRA, CDR2 YSYEKL. The CDR3 totals 14 residues. Losses at the gene ends were 6 bases for V and 2 bases for J; bases not matched to a gene: 7. The CDR3 here is CASSTGAGAYEQYF. Here the CDR3 DNA reads TGCGCCAGCAGTACAGGGGCTGGGGCCTACGAGCAGTACTTC.

The V gene is TRBV20-1, the J gene TRBJ1-1; TRBD1 might be the D (5 bases). The V end was cut by 3 bases, the J end by 0 bases, with 8 bases between. Germline-derived CDR1 and CDR2 are DFQATT and SNEGSKA (reference sequence). This CDR3 comprises 13 residues. Written as DNA, the CDR3 is TGCAGTGCTAGTAGGGGCCTGAACACTGAAGCTTTCTTT. Its translation is CSASRGLNTEAFF.